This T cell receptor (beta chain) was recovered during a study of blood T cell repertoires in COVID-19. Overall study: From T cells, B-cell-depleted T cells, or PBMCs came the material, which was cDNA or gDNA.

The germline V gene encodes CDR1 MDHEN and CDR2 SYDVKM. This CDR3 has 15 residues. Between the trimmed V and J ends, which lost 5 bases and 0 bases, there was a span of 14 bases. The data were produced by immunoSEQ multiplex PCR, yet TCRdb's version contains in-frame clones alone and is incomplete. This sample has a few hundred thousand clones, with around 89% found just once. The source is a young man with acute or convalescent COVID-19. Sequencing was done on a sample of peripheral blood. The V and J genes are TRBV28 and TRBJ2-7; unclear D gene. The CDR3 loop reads CASSPNAGASYEQYF. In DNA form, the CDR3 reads TGTGCCAGCAGTCCAAACGCAGGCGCCTCCTACGAGCAGTACTTC.